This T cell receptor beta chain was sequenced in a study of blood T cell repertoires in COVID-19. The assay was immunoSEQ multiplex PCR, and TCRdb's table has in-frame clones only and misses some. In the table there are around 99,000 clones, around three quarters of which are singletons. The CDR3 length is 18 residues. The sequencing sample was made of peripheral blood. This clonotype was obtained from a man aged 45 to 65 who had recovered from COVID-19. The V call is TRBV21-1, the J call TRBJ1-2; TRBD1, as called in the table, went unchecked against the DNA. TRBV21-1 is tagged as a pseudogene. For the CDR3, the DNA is TGTGCCAGCAGCAAAGGAGGGACCGGGACAGGGGACCTCAGTGGCTACACCTTC. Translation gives CASSKGGTGTGDLSGYTF.